The rows below give T cell receptor beta chains drawn from one sample of a study of T-cell reconstitution after alpha-beta-depleted transplantation in children. Using its own MiXCR run on the PCR reads, TCRdb lists one record per CDR3 protein. The profile shows hundreds of thousands of distinct CDR3 sequences, 15% to 20% of them singletons. This material consisted of PBMCs, mostly from graft donor cells, taken 360 days after TCRalphabeta/CD19-depleted stem cell transplant. These receptor sequences come from a male patient aged 2 to 9 who had a stem cell transplant for acute lymphoblastic leukemia, so the T cells may come from the graft donor. CDR3s leave out the opening cysteine and the closing phenylalanine or tryptophan. D genes are given only for firm matches.

D gene	J gene	V gene	CDR3 protein
-	TRBJ2-1	TRBV6-2/TRBV6-3	ASSHLEGGKF
TRBD2	TRBJ2-3	TRBV12-3/TRBV12-4	ASRGNSGLVSDTQY
-	TRBJ1-5	TRBV5-1	ASSLGQGGNQPQH
-	TRBJ2-7	TRBV28	ASSLKGEQY
TRBD1	TRBJ1-1	TRBV12-5	ASGLDVTGAGTEAF
-	TRBJ2-2	TRBV7-9	ASSSQGSGELF
-	TRBJ2-5	TRBV9	ASSVVPTYQETQY
-	TRBJ2-2	TRBV12-3/TRBV12-4	ASSLGQAGELF
-	TRBJ2-7	TRBV6-2/TRBV6-3	ATTRWFSNSDYEQY
TRBD1	TRBJ2-2	TRBV6-5	ASSSSTGAGELF
-	TRBJ2-7	TRBV27	ASSLGTEQY
-	TRBJ2-3	TRBV28	ATAEGAGGATDTQY
TRBD2	TRBJ2-5	TRBV12-3/TRBV12-4	ASSYSGLVETQY
TRBD1	TRBJ1-5	TRBV4-1	ASSLQGGYSNQPQH
-	TRBJ2-3	TRBV29-1	SVLTSPLDTQY
TRBD1	TRBJ2-2	TRBV12-3/TRBV12-4	ATAGQENTGELF
TRBD2	TRBJ2-3	TRBV7-1	ASSDCRTSGTIALLTDTQY
TRBD1	TRBJ1-4	TRBV28	ASSAPSSVGTGVAKLF
TRBD1	TRBJ2-3	TRBV28	ASSSGTGGLDTQY
-	TRBJ1-1	TRBV4-3	ASSQGITGTEAF
-	TRBJ2-2	TRBV30	AWRFGTGLGGELF
-	TRBJ1-1	TRBV7-9	ASSLGGRQSEAF
TRBD2	TRBJ2-7	TRBV4-2	ASSQELAGVKY
-	TRBJ1-5	TRBV7-2	ASSFNPNQPQH
TRBD1	TRBJ1-4	TRBV12-3/TRBV12-4	ASTQGASFEKLF
-	TRBJ2-7	TRBV29-1	SVAQEGAAYEQY
-	TRBJ2-3	TRBV15	ATSRGGVRDRGTDTQY
-	TRBJ2-3	TRBV5-6	ASSGLLAGPDRDTQY